This TCR beta chain was found in a study of CD8+CD57+ T cells in acquired aplastic anemia. Study results and caveats: Significance was not reached for CD8+ Simpson's diversity between patients and controls.

The CDR3 is 13 residues long. The junction had 6 bases not matched to a gene; V was cut back by 0 bases and J by 7 bases. Germline values: CDR1 GTSNPN, CDR2 SVGIG (reference sequence). This clonotype has a count of ten or more. Antigen unknown. Researchers used genomic DNA as the template to profile TCR beta VDJ and CDR3. TCRdb re-called the reads through MiXCR, storing one row per CDR3 protein. The sample has more than 100,000 distinct CDR3 sequences, around two fifths seen once. The chain combines TRBV30 with TRBJ2-7; 7 bases match TRBD1. This TCR derives from a human donor in good health, serving as a control. The sample taken for sequencing was sorted CD4+, CD8+, or CD8+CD57+ T cells (not recorded which) from PBMCs. Here the CDR3 reads CAWSVDRSREQYF. DNA for the CDR3: TGTGCCTGGAGTGTGGACAGGTCGCGGGAGCAGTACTTC.